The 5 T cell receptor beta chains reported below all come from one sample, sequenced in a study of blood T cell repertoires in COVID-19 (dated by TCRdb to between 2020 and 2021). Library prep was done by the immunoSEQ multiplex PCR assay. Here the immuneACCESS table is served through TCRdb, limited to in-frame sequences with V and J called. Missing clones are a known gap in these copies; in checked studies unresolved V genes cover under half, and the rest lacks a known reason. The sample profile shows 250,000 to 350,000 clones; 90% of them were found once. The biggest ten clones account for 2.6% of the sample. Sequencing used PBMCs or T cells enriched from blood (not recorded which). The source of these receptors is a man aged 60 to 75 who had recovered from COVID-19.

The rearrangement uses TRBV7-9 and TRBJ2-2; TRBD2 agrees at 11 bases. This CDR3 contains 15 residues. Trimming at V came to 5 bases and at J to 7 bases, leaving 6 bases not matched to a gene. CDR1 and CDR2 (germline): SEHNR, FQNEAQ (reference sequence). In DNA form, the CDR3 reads TGTGCCAGCAGCCCCCCCGGGACTAGCGGCGGGGAGCTGTTTTTT. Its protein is CASSPPGTSGGELFF.

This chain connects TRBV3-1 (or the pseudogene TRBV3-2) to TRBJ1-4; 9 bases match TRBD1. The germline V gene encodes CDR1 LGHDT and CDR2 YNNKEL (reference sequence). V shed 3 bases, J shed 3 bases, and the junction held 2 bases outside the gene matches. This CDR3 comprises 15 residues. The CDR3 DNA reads TGTGCCAGCAGCCAGGGGACAGGGCCTAATGAAAAACTGTTTTTT. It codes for CASSQGTGPNEKLFF.

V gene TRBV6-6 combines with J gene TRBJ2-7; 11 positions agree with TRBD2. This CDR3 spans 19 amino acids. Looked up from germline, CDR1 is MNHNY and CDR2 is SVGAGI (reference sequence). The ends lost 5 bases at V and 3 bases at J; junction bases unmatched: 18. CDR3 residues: CASSRFQTGLAATNYEQYF. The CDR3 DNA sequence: TGTGCCAGCAGTCGCTTCCAAACGGGACTAGCGGCGACTAACTACGAGCAGTACTTC.

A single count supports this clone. The CDR3 bases are TGTGCCAGCAGCTGGACCGGGACAGGGGGCTACGAGCAGTACTTC. It translates to CASSWTGTGGYEQYF. V usage is TRBV7-2 and J usage is TRBJ2-7; 11 bases line up with TRBD1. V lost 4 bases, J lost 3 bases, and 5 bases stayed unmatched. This CDR3 has 15 amino acids. CDR1 is SGHTA, CDR2 FQGNSA, per germline. The full variable domain, rest sourced from reference TRBV7-2 and TRBJ2-7, is GAGVSQSPSNKVTEKGKDVELRCDPISGHTALYWYRQSLGQGLEFLIYFQGNSAPDKSGLPSDRFSAERTGGSVSTLTIQRTQQEDSAVYLCASSWTGTGGYEQYFGPGTRLTVT.

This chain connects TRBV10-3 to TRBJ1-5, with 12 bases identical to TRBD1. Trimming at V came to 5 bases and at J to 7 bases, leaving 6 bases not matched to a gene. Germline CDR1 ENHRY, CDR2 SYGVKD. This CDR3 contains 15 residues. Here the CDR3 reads CAISPGQGAGQPQHF. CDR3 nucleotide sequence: TGTGCCATCAGTCCGGGACAGGGGGCCGGGCAGCCCCAGCATTTT.